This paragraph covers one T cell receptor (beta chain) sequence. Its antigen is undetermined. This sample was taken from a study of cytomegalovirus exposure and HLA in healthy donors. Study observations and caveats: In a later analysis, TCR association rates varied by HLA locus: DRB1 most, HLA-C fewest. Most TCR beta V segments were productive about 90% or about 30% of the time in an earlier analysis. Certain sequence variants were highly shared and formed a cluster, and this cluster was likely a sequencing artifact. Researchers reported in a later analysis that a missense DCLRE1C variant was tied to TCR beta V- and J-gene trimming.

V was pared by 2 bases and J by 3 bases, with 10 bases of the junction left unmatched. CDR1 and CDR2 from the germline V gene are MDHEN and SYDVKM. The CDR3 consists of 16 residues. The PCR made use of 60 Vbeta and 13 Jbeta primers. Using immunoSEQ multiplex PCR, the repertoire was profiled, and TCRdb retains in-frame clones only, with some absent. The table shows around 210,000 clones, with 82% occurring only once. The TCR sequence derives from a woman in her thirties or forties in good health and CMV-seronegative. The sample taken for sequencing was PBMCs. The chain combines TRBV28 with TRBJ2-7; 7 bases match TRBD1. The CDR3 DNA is TGTGCCAGCAGTTTACTCGAGACGTCAGGGGGCTACGAGCAGTACTTC. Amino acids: CASSLLETSGGYEQYF.